Listed here are 22 T cell receptor beta chains from one sample, sequenced in a study of T cells in Graves' hyperthyroidism and ophthalmopathy (dated by TCRdb to between 2017 and 2020). The library was generated by multiplex PCR. Sequencer: Illumina HiSeq 2000. The TCR beta CDR3 regions were amplified from RNA transcripts. A first-round RT-PCR of the TCR CDR3 used the HTBI primer set with the Qiagen OneStep RT-PCR kit. TCRdb itself trimmed the public reads at Q25 with fastp, ran MiXCR and retained productive beta chains. Merged by CDR3 protein, the rows form single entries marked with the most common genes and DNA. This sample has approximately 370,000 distinct CDR3 sequences in its table, and about 17% of those were observed once. The top ten clonotypes cover around a third of the sample. The sample taken for sequencing was blood. These receptors were collected from a woman aged 30 to 39 with Graves' hyperthyroidism that later progressed to Graves' ophthalmopathy.

This clonotype has a count of ten or more. The V gene is TRBV5-1, the J gene TRBJ1-6, with 7 bases fitting TRBD1. The length of the CDR3 is 16 residues. Germline loops: CDR1 SGHRS, CDR2 YFSETQ. Trimming at V came to 3 bases and at J to 9 bases, leaving 12 bases not matched to a gene. This CDR3 reads CASSYLQGSFGSPLHF. CDR3 nucleotides: TGCGCCAGCAGCTACCTACAGGGGTCGTTCGGTTCACCCCTCCACTTT.

Ten or more counts support this clonotype. The rearrangement uses TRBV11-2 and TRBJ2-5; 9 bases align to TRBD1. The CDR3 runs 14 residues. V lost 3 bases to trimming and J lost 2 bases; unmatched junction nucleotides: 1. Germline V gene sequence: CDR1 SGHAT, CDR2 FQNNGV. CDR3 region: CASSFGTGQETQYF. The DNA of the CDR3 is TGTGCCAGCAGCTTCGGGACAGGGCAAGAGACCCAGTACTTC.

Worth noting for this clonotype: A much larger clone differs by one base, so this may be a read error. The J gene is TRBJ2-7, the V gene TRBV6-1; D may match TRBD1 or TRBD2 (5 bases each). CDR1 MNHNS and CDR2 SASEGT come from the germline V gene. The CDR3 has 16 residues. Trimming removed 2 bases at V and 2 bases at J, with 16 bases between. CDR3 loop: CASSEFFWGSPYEQYF. The CDR3 nucleotides are TGTGCCAGCAGTGAATTTTTTTGGGGGAGCCCCTACGAGCAGTACTTC.

This clonotype was observed at least ten times. J is TRBJ2-7 and V is TRBV20-1; no reliable D call. CDR1 and CDR2 from the germline V gene are DFQATT and SNEGSKA (reference sequence). The CDR3 extends over 11 amino acids. Trimming removed 3 bases from V and 6 bases from J, with 9 bases in between. CDR3 amino acids: CSASYDPEQYF. CDR3 nucleotide sequence: TGCAGTGCTAGCTATGATCCCGAGCAGTACTTC.

This clonotype occurred many times. This sequence joins TRBV5-6 and TRBJ2-2; TRBD2 matches at 11 bases. Germline values: CDR1 SGHDT, CDR2 YYEEEE. CDR3 length: 17 residues. Unmatched junction bases numbered 4, after V lost 2 bases and J lost 1 base. In nucleotides, the CDR3 is TGTGCCAGCAGCTTAGGACTAGCGGGCTTGAACACCGGGGAGCTGTTTTTT. It codes for CASSLGLAGLNTGELFF.

V and J are TRBV10-3 and TRBJ2-1; the D gene could be TRBD1 or TRBD2 (5 bases each). The germline V and J ends were trimmed by 0 bases and 4 bases, with 16 bases remaining between them. The germline V gene has CDR1 ENHRY and CDR2 SYGVKD. There are 17 residues in the CDR3. For the CDR3, the DNA is TGTGCCATCAGTGAGTCCCGGGACCCTTTGTCATACAATGAGCAGTTCTTC. Amino acids: CAISESRDPLSYNEQFF.

This clonotype came up many times. The CDR3 region has the DNA TGTGCCAGCAGTCCGAGTCGACAGGGAGGGGGGGGCTACACCTTC. The encoded protein is CASSPSRQGGGGYTF. This chain links TRBV2 with TRBJ1-2; TRBD1 aligns across 7 bases. V was pared by 5 bases and J by 8 bases, with 14 bases of the junction left unmatched. CDR3 length equals 15 residues. In germline, CDR1 is SNHLY, CDR2 FYNNEI.

This chain joins TRBV7-8 and TRBJ2-3, with a tentative D call TRBD1 (6 bases). Germline V gene data show CDR1 as SGHVS and CDR2 as FQNEAQ. This CDR3 comprises 16 residues. Deletions cut 5 bases from V and 4 bases from J, with 19 bases between. The DNA for the CDR3 is TGTGCCAGCAGCCCCAGGACAGAGCCTTGGGCAGATACGCAGTATTTT. It codes for CASSPRTEPWADTQYF.

A few counts support this clonotype. The genes are TRBV3-1 and TRBJ2-6; D is perhaps TRBD1 (6 bases). The CDR3 runs 17 residues. With 4 bases removed from V and 0 bases from J, the gap between germline ends came to 13 bases. The germline V gene has CDR1 LGHDT and CDR2 YNNKEL (reference sequence). CDR3: CASSLGHAASGANVLTF. Here the CDR3 DNA reads TGTGCCAGCAGCCTGGGACACGCTGCCTCTGGGGCCAACGTCCTGACTTTC.

Only a few counts were recorded for this clonotype. The CDR3 DNA is TGTGCCAGCAGCTTAGGTGGGGACAGTAACACAGATACGCAGTATTTT. It specifies CASSLGGDSNTDTQYF. The V and J genes are TRBV13 and TRBJ2-3; 7 positions match TRBD1. Germline CDR1 reads PRHDT; CDR2 reads FYEKMQ (reference sequence). CDR3 length: 16 residues. The J segment lost 2 bases and the V segment lost 0 bases, leaving 5 bases of the junction unmatched.

This clonotype has more than one count but fewer than ten. The CDR3 is CASRRTLLAGGSYNEQFF. The CDR3 DNA reads TGTGCCAGCAGACGGACGTTACTAGCGGGAGGTAGTTACAATGAGCAGTTCTTC. V usage is TRBV6-1 and J usage is TRBJ2-1; TRBD2 agrees at 12 bases. The V segment lost 6 bases and the J segment 4 bases; nucleotides outside the gene matches: 13. The CDR3 spans 18 residues. From germline, CDR1 is MNHNS and CDR2 SASEGT.

The chain uses TRBV27 and TRBJ2-3, with 13 nucleotides matching TRBD2. This CDR3 contains 15 residues. Germline CDR1 reads MNHEY; CDR2 reads SMNVEV (reference sequence). Unmatched junction bases numbered 5, after V lost 7 bases and J lost 4 bases. DNA of the CDR3: TGTGCCAGCACGGTACTAGCGGGAGGGTCAGATACGCAGTATTTT. This translates into CASTVLAGGSDTQYF.

This clonotype was observed many times. The chain couples TRBV24-1 to TRBJ2-1; TRBD2 aligns across 9 bases. CDR3 length equals 13 residues. Germline V gene sequence: CDR1 KGHDR, CDR2 SFDVKD. The V and J ends lost 10 bases and 8 bases, in that order; junction bases with no gene match: 8. Here the CDR3 reads CATGLAFGHEQFF. CDR3 sequence (DNA): TGTGCCACGGGACTAGCCTTTGGCCATGAGCAGTTCTTC.

This clonotype appeared a few times. The chain employs TRBV5-1 and TRBJ1-2, with D possibly TRBD1 on 5 matching bases. The V and J ends lost 1 base and 1 base respectively, with 17 bases between them. The CDR3 is 17 amino acids. Germline lookup yields CDR1 SGHRS and CDR2 YFSETQ. The CDR3 nucleotides are TGCGCCAGCAGCTTGATTCTTTGGGGGAAAAGTAACTATGGCTACACCTTC. Encoded protein: CASSLILWGKSNYGYTF. Combining the CDR3 with reference TRBV5-1 and TRBJ1-2 gives the whole variable domain KAGVTQTPRYLIKTRGQQVTLSCSPISGHRSVSWYQQTPGQGLQFLFEYFSETQRNKGNFPGRFSGRQFSNSRSEMNVSTLELGDSALYLCASSLILWGKSNYGYTFGSGTRLTVV.

This clonotype has ten or more counts. The chain uses TRBV28 and TRBJ2-4, with 8 bases aligning to TRBD2. The CDR3 length is 16 residues. Germline V gives CDR1 MDHEN, CDR2 SYDVKM. V was pared by 1 base and J by 6 bases, with 8 bases of the junction left unmatched. The DNA of the CDR3 is TGTGCCAGCAGTTTATTGAGGGGGACTAGTGGAAACATTCAGTACTTC. Translated: CASSLLRGTSGNIQYF.

This clonotype was detected once. The gene calls are TRBV6-1 and TRBJ1-2, with D possibly being TRBD1 (5 bases). The V gene lost 6 bases and the J gene lost 5 bases, with 16 bases spanning the gap. Germline CDR1 is MNHNS and CDR2 is SASEGT. The length of the CDR3 is 14 residues. The CDR3, as DNA: TGTGCCAGCAGGGGGGGACCCTATCGGTATGGCTACACCTTC. Translating it yields CASRGGPYRYGYTF.

This clonotype was observed a single time. The gene calls are TRBV6-2 or TRBV6-3 and TRBJ2-7; D gene unclear. The germline V and J ends were trimmed by 5 bases and 0 bases, with 8 bases remaining between them. Per the germline V gene, CDR1 is MNHEY and CDR2 is SVGEGT. CDR3 length equals 13 residues. The DNA of the CDR3 is TGTGCCAGCAGTAGCCCACTCTCCTACGAGCAGTACTTC. Encoded protein: CASSSPLSYEQYF.

There are many counts of this clonotype. The V call is TRBV24-1, the J call TRBJ2-3, with a weak D call TRBD2 (7 bases). V lost 9 bases and J 4 bases, leaving 13 bases between the germline ends. Germline V lookup: CDR1 KGHDR, CDR2 SFDVKD. CDR3 size: 13 residues. The CDR3 loop reads CATGGRGADTQYF. The DNA of the CDR3 is TGTGCCACCGGAGGGAGGGGGGCAGATACGCAGTATTTT.

The chain uses TRBV7-9 and TRBJ2-7; 12 bases fit TRBD2. Germline assignment: CDR1 SEHNR and CDR2 FQNEAQ (reference sequence). This CDR3 has 14 residues. V shed 6 bases, J shed 3 bases, and the junction held 3 bases outside the gene matches. Here the CDR3 reads CASRRLAGDYEQYF. CDR3 sequence (DNA): TGTGCCAGCAGGAGACTAGCGGGAGACTACGAGCAGTACTTC.

The chain couples TRBV7-8 to TRBJ2-5; 9 bases agree with TRBD1. Trimming cost V 7 bases and J 5 bases; bases outside gene matches: 8. The CDR3 spans 14 residues. The V gene's germline CDR1 is SGHVS and CDR2 FQNEAQ. This CDR3 reads CASTRDRVSETQYF. CDR3 bases: TGTGCCAGCACTCGGGACAGGGTATCGGAGACCCAGTACTTC.

This clonotype was detected many times. The chain employs TRBV12-3 or TRBV12-4 and TRBJ2-1, with D unresolved. Deletions cut 6 bases from V and 4 bases from J, with 16 bases between. The CDR3 length is 15 residues. This CDR3 reads CASRYNHLTYNEQFF. In nucleotides, the CDR3 is TGTGCCAGCAGGTACAATCACCTTACTTACAATGAGCAGTTCTTC.

This clonotype was seen many times. The CDR3 DNA sequence: TGCGCCAGCAGCTTGGTGGGCCTAAACACCGGGGAGCTGTTTTTT. Its translation: CASSLVGLNTGELFF. The genes are TRBV5-1 and TRBJ2-2, with unresolved D. V was shortened by 0 bases and J by 2 bases, with 8 bases between the two germline ends. This CDR3 region has 15 residues. The germline CDR1 and CDR2 sequences are SGHRS and YFSETQ.